The source of this T cell receptor (beta chain) is a study of human T cells and chemical hapten exposure. Time point here: healthy volunteer bleed at 2 weeks. It was from unfractionated whole blood that total RNA was extracted. This CDR3 is built from 15 residues. Deletions cut 5 bases from V and 0 bases from J, with 14 bases between. Per the germline V gene, CDR1 is SGHVS and CDR2 is FQNEAQ. With respect to this clonotype: Its antigen is not identified.

Study observations and caveats: DPC sensitization produced no change in TCRs with frequency above 1 in 1000.

As the library was built, unique molecular identifiers were attached to individual cDNA molecules. As originally analysed: Approximately 99,000 TCRs per sample was the median, with a range of about 20,000 to 700,000. TCRdb itself ran the RACE reads through MiXCR, one entry per CDR3 protein. The V and J calls, along with clone size, are taken from TCRdb and not from the paper's own processing. The sample contains about 130,000 distinct CDR3 sequences, 8.5% to 9.5% of which appear only once. This clonotype was obtained from a male donor in good health. Some clones in this sample may be carry-over from other donors' samples. J is TRBJ2-7 and V is TRBV7-8; D possibly corresponds to TRBD2 (6 bases). Sequencing was performed on whole blood. In nucleotides, the CDR3 is TGTGCCAGCAGCAACCACGAGACTAGCTCCTACGAGCAGTACTTC. Translation gives CASSNHETSSYEQYF.